This T cell receptor beta chain was found in a study of blood T cell repertoires in COVID-19. Study-wide background: There were acute and convalescent COVID-19 samples, and they came from the United States, Italy and Spain. PBMCs, B-cell-depleted T cells, or T cells provided the cDNA or gDNA that made up the material.

Germline V gene lookup returns CDR1 LNHDA and CDR2 SQIVND (reference sequence). The CDR3 is 15 residues long. J lost 4 bases, V lost 5 bases, and 10 bases had no gene match. Under the authors' procedure: Reference gene primer amplification in the assay estimated nucleated cell counts. Profiling relied on immunoSEQ multiplex PCR, and the TCRdb table lists in-frame clones only, not all of them. V and J calls and clone size are as listed in that table; D and trimming were resolved from the DNA. The data hold over 200,000 clones, with 89% observed a single time. Sequenced material: peripheral blood. The chain uses TRBV19 and TRBJ2-7; TRBD1 aligns across 8 bases. The receptor was isolated from a man aged 60 to 75 who had recovered from COVID-19. The CDR3 here is CASSGVGQGSYEQYF. CDR3 in DNA: TGTGCCAGTAGTGGGGTTGGACAGGGAAGTTACGAGCAGTACTTC.